This T cell receptor (beta chain) was sequenced in a study of PD-L1 blockade in urothelial cancer. Whole-study context: Males with urothelial cancer arising in the bladder constituted twenty-five of the 29 patients. Reported median T cell count for blood samples was roughly 140,000.

CDR1 and CDR2 from the germline V gene are SNHLY and FYNNEI. V was shortened by 3 bases and J by 5 bases, with 10 bases between the two germline ends. The CDR3 runs to 13 residues. Sequencing used immunoSEQ multiplex PCR; TCRdb keeps in-frame clones, though not all of them. The sample holds approximately 56,000 clones, approximately 85% seen once. Indicated time point: pretreatment peripheral blood. Locally advanced or metastatic urothelial carcinoma was diagnosed in the patients. This TCR was recovered from a man aged 65 to 85 with urothelial cancer. The V and J genes are TRBV2 and TRBJ1-2; the D is unclear. This specimen consisted of PBMCs, obtained around atezolizumab (anti-PD-L1) treatment. The CDR3 reads CASSDWTVYGYTF. For the CDR3, the DNA is TGTGCCAGCAGTGACTGGACTGTATATGGCTACACCTTC.